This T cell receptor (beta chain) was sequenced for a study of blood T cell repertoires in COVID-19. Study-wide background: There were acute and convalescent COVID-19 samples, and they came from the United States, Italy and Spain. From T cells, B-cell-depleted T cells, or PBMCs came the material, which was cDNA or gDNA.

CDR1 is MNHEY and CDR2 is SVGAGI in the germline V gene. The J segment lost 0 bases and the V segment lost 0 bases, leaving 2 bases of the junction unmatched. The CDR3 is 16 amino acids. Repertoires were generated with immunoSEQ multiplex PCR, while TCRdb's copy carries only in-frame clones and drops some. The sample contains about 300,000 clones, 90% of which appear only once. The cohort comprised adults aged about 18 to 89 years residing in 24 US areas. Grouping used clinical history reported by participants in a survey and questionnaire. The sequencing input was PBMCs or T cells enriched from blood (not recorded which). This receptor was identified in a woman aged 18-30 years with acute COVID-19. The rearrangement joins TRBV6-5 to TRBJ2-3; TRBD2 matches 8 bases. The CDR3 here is CASSYSTSASTDTQYF. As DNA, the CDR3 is TGTGCCAGCAGTTACTCGACTAGCGCCAGCACAGATACGCAGTATTTT.